A single sample is the source of the 4 T cell receptor beta chains below, sequenced in a study of metastatic and nonmetastatic thyroid tumors. No patient received treatment before thyroid surgery. TCRdb used MiXCR to call clones anew from the PCR reads. Among about 40,000 clones, 15% to 20% were seen once, and the ten largest hold roughly 15%. The sequenced material came from tumor tissue. Receptor source: a female donor with papillary thyroid cancer or a benign thyroid nodule (not recorded which). Some clones in this sample may be carry-over from other donors' samples.

This clone occurred many times. This chain connects TRBV5-5 to TRBJ2-7; tentatively, D is TRBD1 or TRBD2 (6 bases each). Deletions cut 7 bases from V and 4 bases from J, with 15 bases between. The germline V gene encodes CDR1 SGHKS and CDR2 YYEKEE (reference sequence). This CDR3 comprises 13 residues. CDR3 in amino acids: CASGGPGGYEQYF. In DNA, the CDR3 is TGTGCCAGCGGGGGGCCAGGTGGTTACGAGCAGTACTTC.

This clone was recorded many times. The chain employs TRBV11-2 and TRBJ1-2; no reliable D call. The CDR3 length is 13 residues. CDR1 and CDR2 (germline): SGHAT, FQNNGV. The germline V and J ends were trimmed by 1 base and 3 bases, with 6 bases remaining between them. The CDR3 region has the DNA TGTGCCAGCAGCTTAGGGGGATACTATGGCTACACCTTC. It codes for CASSLGGYYGYTF.

This clone occurred many times. Other DNA sequences within the sample encode an identical CDR3. J is TRBJ1-1 and V is TRBV20-1, with D possibly being TRBD1 (6 bases). V was cut by 6 bases and J by 7 bases, with 18 bases left in between. Germline loops: CDR1 DFQATT, CDR2 SNEGSKA (reference sequence). The CDR3 runs 13 residues. CDR3 coding DNA: TGCAGTGCAGGGCACCAGGGGAGCGGTGAAGCTTTCTTT. Its translation: CSAGHQGSGEAFF.

Turning to this clone: One end of the junction fails to match germline, which may point to a read error. The rearrangement links TRBV6-1 to TRBJ2-1; perhaps TRBD2 as D (7 bases). CDR3 length equals 15 residues. CDR1 MNHNS and CDR2 SASEGT come from the germline V gene. The CDR3: CASMVVGGPYNERFF. In DNA, the CDR3 is TGTGCCAGCATGGTTGTGGGGGGGCCCTACAATGAGCGGTTCTTC.